This T cell receptor beta chain was captured by sequencing in a study of T cell changes during pregnancy in multiple sclerosis. Here immunoSEQ multiplex PCR was the method, and the copy in TCRdb shows in-frame clones only, minus some. In the table there are just under 65,000 clones, 90% of which are singletons. This CDR3 region has 17 residues. Germline V gene sequence: CDR1 SGHVS, CDR2 FQNEAQ. Losses at the gene ends were 5 bases for V and 7 bases for J; bases not matched to a gene: 10. The chain combines TRBV7-8 with TRBJ2-1; TRBD2 aligns across 14 bases. The sequence was obtained from a female donor in good health, enrolled as a control in a pregnancy study. Sequences were derived from peripheral blood, sampled in the second trimester of pregnancy. Here the CDR3 reads CASSHVLTSGRVNEQFF. In DNA, the CDR3 is TGTGCCAGCAGCCACGTTCTGACTAGCGGGAGGGTAAATGAGCAGTTCTTC.